The 9 T cell receptor beta chains below come from one sample, sequenced in a study of T cells after yellow fever vaccination. Each CDR3 protein is one row after TCRdb ran MiXCR on the 5' RACE reads. This sample has about 96,000 distinct CDR3 sequences, with 8% to 10% found just once. Sequencing was performed on CD8+ T cells not binding an NS4B(214-222) dextramer, sorted from PBMCs, taken roughly 14 days after the first yellow fever vaccination. The receptors come from a man between 18 and 35 years old who received the YFV17D yellow fever vaccine.

This clonotype was counted between two and nine times. The genes are TRBV7-9 and TRBJ2-7, with D unresolved. The CDR3 extends over 14 amino acids. Trimming removed 1 base at V and 2 bases at J, with 9 bases between. Germline assignment: CDR1 SEHNR and CDR2 FQNEAQ (reference sequence). The CDR3, as DNA: TGTGCCAGCAGCTTAGGCGACTTAACCTACGAGCAGTACTTC. Encoded protein: CASSLGDLTYEQYF.

The chain is built from TRBV7-9 and TRBJ2-1, with 7 bases aligning to TRBD2. J lost 5 bases, V lost 1 base, and 5 bases had no gene match. This CDR3 is built from 15 residues. Germline V CDR1 and CDR2: SEHNR, FQNEAQ (reference sequence). The chain's CDR3 is CASSLVPSGDNEQFF. The CDR3 DNA is TGTGCCAGCAGCTTAGTGCCTAGCGGAGACAATGAGCAGTTCTTC.

This clonotype was counted between two and nine times. J is TRBJ1-1 and V is TRBV20-1; no clear D. The CDR3 covers 14 residues. CDR1 DFQATT and CDR2 SNEGSKA come from the germline V gene (reference sequence). V lost 1 base and J 3 bases, leaving 12 bases between the germline ends. CDR3 in amino acids: CSARVYLVDTEAFF. The CDR3 DNA sequence: TGCAGTGCTAGAGTTTACCTTGTGGACACTGAAGCTTTCTTT.

This clonotype was recorded at least ten times. The gene calls are TRBV6-5 and TRBJ1-6; D is possibly TRBD1 (6 bases). Per the germline V gene, CDR1 is MNHEY and CDR2 is SVGAGI. This CDR3 region has 16 residues. V lost 0 bases and J 7 bases, leaving 13 bases between the germline ends. The CDR3 DNA reads TGTGCCAGCAGTTACTCCCGCAGGGGTGCAAATTCACCCCTCCACTTT. Amino acid sequence: CASSYSRRGANSPLHF.

V gene TRBV12-3 or TRBV12-4 combines with J gene TRBJ1-6; 9 bases are shared with TRBD1. V was clipped by 6 bases and J by 7 bases; unmatched bases: 7. The CDR3 is 15 residues long. The CDR3 nucleotides read TGTGCCAGCAGCCGGACAGGGGAAAGAAATTCACCCCTCCACTTT. This sequence encodes CASSRTGERNSPLHF.

This clonotype occurred a few times. The gene calls are TRBV7-9 and TRBJ2-3; TRBD2 agrees at 12 bases. The V gene's germline CDR1 is SEHNR and CDR2 FQNEAQ (reference sequence). This CDR3 has 17 residues. J gave up 2 bases and V 4 bases, and 7 bases lay outside the gene matches. CDR3 in amino acids: CASSSPSGGGTTDTQYF. DNA for the CDR3: TGTGCCAGCAGCTCTCCTAGCGGGGGGGGCACCACAGATACGCAGTATTTT.

V usage is TRBV12-3 or TRBV12-4 and J usage is TRBJ2-7; D gene ambiguous. The CDR3 is 12 amino acids. Between the trimmed V and J ends, which lost 1 base and 9 bases, there was a span of 10 bases. The CDR3 sequence: CASSLGRSGQYV. The CDR3 DNA sequence: TGTGCCAGCAGTTTAGGCAGGAGTGGGCAGTACGTC.

A few counts support this clonotype. The V call is TRBV27, the J call TRBJ2-2; a weak D match, TRBD2 (7 bases). From germline, CDR1 is MNHEY and CDR2 SMNVEV (reference sequence). The CDR3 spans 17 residues. V shed 4 bases and J shed 8 bases, with 23 bases lying between them. Here the CDR3 reads CASSSPPRLGGRGELFF. CDR3 bases: TGTGCCAGCAGTTCCCCTCCCCGTCTGGGGGGGCGTGGGGAGCTGTTTTTT.

This clonotype has at least ten counts. The CDR3 DNA is TGTGCCACCAGCATCCAGGGACAGCTACCGAGGGAGCTGTTTTTT. Translating it yields CATSIQGQLPRELFF. The chain has TRBV15 and TRBJ2-2; 7 bases line up with TRBD1. The V gene end was trimmed by 4 bases and the J gene end by 9 bases; junction bases not matched to a gene: 11. Germline V lookup: CDR1 LNHNV, CDR2 YYDKDF (reference sequence). The CDR3 runs to 15 residues.